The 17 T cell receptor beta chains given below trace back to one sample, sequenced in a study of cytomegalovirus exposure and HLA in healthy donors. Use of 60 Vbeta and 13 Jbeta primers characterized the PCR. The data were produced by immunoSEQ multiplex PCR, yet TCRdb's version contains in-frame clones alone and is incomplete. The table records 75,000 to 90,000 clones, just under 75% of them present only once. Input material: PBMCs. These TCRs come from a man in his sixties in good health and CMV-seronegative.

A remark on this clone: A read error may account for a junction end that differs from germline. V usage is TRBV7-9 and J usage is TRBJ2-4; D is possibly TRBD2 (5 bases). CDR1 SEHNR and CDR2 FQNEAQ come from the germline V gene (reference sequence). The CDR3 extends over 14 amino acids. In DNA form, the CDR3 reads TGTTCCAGCAGCCCGAGGGAGGCCAAAAACATTCAGTACTTC. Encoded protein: CSSSPREAKNIQYF.

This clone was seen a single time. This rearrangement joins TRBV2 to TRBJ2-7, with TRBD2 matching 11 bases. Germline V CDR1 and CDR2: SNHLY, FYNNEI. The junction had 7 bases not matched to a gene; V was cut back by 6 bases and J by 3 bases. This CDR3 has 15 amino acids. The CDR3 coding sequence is TGTGCCAGCAGGCTACTAGCGGGGGAAAACTACGAGCAGTACTTC. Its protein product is CASRLLAGENYEQYF.

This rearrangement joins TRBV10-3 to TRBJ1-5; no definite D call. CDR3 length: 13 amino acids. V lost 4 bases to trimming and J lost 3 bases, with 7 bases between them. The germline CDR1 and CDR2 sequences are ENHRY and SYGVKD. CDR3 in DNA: TGTGCCATCAGTGTAAACACCAATCAGCCCCAGCATTTT. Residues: CAISVNTNQPQHF.

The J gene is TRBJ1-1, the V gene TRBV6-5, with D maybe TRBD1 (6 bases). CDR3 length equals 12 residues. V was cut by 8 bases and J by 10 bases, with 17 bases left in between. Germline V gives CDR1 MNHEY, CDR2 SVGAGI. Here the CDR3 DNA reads TGTGCCAGCTCTAAAAAAGGGGGATCAGCTTTCTTT. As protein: CASSKKGGSAFF.

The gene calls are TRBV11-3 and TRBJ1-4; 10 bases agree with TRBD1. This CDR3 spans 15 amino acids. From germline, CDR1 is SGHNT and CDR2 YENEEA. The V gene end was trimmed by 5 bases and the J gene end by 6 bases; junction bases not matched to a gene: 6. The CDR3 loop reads CASSPGTGVDEKLFF. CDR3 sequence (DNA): TGTGCCAGCAGCCCCGGGACAGGGGTAGATGAAAAACTGTTTTTT.

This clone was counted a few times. CDR3 sequence (DNA): TGCGCCAGCAGACGGGACGGCGGGGGGACTGAAGCTTTCTTT. Protein product: CASRRDGGGTEAFF. This chain uses TRBV4-1 with TRBJ1-1, with a possible D match to TRBD1 (5 bases). The germline V gene encodes CDR1 MGHRA and CDR2 YSYEKL. V shed 6 bases and J shed 5 bases, with 16 bases lying between them. The CDR3 length is 14 residues.

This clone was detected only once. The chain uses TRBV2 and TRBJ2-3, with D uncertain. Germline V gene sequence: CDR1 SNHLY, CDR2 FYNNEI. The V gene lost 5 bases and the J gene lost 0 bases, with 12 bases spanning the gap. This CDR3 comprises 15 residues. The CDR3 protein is CASSTGATSTDTQYF. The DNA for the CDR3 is TGTGCCAGCAGTACCGGAGCTACTAGCACAGATACGCAGTATTTT.

The CDR3 sequence: CASTRSERRNAGELFF. DNA for the CDR3: TGTGCCAGTACCCGGTCGGAGAGACGAAACGCCGGGGAGCTGTTTTTT. This sequence joins TRBV19 and TRBJ2-2; D ambiguous. Germline-derived CDR1 and CDR2 are LNHDA and SQIVND (reference sequence). V gave up 7 bases and J gave up 6 bases, with 21 bases separating them. This CDR3 spans 16 amino acids.

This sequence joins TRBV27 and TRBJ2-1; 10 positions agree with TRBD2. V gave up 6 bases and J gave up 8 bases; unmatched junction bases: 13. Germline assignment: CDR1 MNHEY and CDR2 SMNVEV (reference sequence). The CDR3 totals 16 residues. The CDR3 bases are TGTGCCAGCAGCCCCCTCCAGCGGGGGGGCCGGGATGAGCAGTTCTTC. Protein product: CASSPLQRGGRDEQFF.

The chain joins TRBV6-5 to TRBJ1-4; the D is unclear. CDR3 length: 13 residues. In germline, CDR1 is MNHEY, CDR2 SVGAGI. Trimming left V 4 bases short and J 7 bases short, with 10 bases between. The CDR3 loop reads CASSSVAGEKLFF. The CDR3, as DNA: TGTGCCAGCAGTTCGGTGGCGGGTGAAAAACTGTTTTTT.

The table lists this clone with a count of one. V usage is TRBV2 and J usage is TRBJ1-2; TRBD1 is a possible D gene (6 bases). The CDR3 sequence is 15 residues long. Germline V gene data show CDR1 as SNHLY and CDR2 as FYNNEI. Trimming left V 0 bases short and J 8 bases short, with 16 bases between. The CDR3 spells CASSEAQGIIWGYTF. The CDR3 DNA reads TGTGCCAGCAGTGAAGCTCAGGGGATAATATGGGGCTACACCTTC.

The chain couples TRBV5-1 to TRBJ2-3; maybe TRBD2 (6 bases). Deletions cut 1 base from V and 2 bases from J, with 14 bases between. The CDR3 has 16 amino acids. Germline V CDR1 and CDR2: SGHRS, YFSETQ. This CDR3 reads CASSLSGRGTTDTQYF. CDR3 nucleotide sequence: TGCGCCAGCAGCTTGTCTGGTCGGGGGACCACAGATACGCAGTATTTT.

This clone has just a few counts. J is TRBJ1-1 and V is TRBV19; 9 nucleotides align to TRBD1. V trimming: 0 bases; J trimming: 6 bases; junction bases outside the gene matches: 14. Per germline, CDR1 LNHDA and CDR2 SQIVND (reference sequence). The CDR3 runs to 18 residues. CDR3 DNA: TGTGCCAGTAGTATAGACCCACGGGGGACAGGGAAGGACTCTGAAGCTTTCTTT. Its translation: CASSIDPRGTGKDSEAFF.

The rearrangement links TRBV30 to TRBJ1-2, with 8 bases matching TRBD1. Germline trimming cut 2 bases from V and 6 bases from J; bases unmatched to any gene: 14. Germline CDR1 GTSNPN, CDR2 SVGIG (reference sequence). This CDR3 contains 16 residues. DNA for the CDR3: TGTGCCTGGAGTTCAGAGGGACAGGTTCGATTCAATGGCTACACCTTC. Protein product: CAWSSEGQVRFNGYTF.

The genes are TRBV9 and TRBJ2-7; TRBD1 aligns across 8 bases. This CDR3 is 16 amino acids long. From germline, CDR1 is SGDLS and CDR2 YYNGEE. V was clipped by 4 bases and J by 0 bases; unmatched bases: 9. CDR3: CASSPLDRVRSYEQYF. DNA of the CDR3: TGTGCCAGCAGCCCCTTGGACAGGGTTCGCTCCTACGAGCAGTACTTC.

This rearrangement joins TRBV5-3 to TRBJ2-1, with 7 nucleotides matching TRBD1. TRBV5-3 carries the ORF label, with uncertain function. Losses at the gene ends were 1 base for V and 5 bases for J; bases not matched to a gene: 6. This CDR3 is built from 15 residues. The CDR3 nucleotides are TGTGCCAGAAGCTTGCGGCCGGGACAGCACAATGAGCAGTTCTTC. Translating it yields CARSLRPGQHNEQFF.

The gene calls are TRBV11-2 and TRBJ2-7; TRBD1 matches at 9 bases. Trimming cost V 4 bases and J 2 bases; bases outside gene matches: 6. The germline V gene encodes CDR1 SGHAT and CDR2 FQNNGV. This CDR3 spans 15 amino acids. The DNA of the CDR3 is TGTGCCAGCAGCTCCTACAGGGGGCAAGCCTACGAGCAGTACTTC. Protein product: CASSSYRGQAYEQYF.